This T cell receptor (beta chain) was sequenced during a study of cytomegalovirus exposure and HLA in healthy donors. Broader study findings: CMV antigen specificity was confirmed in vitro for a few CMV-associated chains. At a 0.05 false discovery rate, a later analysis found approximately 15,000 TCR beta sequences to be associated with HLA alleles. Published work reported that the classifier diagnosed cytomegalovirus status with high specificity and sensitivity.

Points on this clone: Its antigen remains unknown.

With 60 Vbeta and 13 Jbeta primers, the PCR was carried out. This table comes from immunoSEQ multiplex PCR, and its TCRdb copy is limited to in-frame clones, with some not included. The data show 180,000 or so clones, over 60% seen once. Donors were nominally healthy when sampled, though unrecorded immune exposures were likely. Sequenced sample: PBMCs. This receptor was identified in a woman in her 50s in good health and CMV-seronegative.

The CDR3 loop reads CASSSVGRQGAYEQYF. The CDR3 region has the DNA TGCGCCAGCAGCTCGGTGGGCCGACAGGGGGCCTACGAGCAGTACTTC. This rearrangement joins TRBV5-1 to TRBJ2-7, with 9 bases aligning to TRBD1. CDR1 and CDR2 from the germline V gene are SGHRS and YFSETQ. Trimming took 3 bases from V and 2 from J; bases not matched to a gene: 9. The CDR3 extends over 16 amino acids.